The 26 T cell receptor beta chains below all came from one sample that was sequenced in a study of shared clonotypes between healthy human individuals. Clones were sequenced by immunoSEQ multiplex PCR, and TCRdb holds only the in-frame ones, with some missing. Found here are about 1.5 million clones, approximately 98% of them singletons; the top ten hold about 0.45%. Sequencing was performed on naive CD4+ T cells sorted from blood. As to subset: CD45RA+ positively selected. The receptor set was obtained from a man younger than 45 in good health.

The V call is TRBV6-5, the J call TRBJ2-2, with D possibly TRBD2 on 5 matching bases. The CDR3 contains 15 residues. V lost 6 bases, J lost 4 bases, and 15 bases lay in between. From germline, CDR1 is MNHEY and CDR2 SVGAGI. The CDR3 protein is CASRRTYEGTGELFF. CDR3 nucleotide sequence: TGTGCCAGCAGACGGACTTACGAGGGCACCGGGGAGCTGTTTTTT.

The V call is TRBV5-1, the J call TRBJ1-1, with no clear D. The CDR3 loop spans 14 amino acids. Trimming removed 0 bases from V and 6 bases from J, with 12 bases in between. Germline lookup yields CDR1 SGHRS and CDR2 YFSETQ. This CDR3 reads CASSLGVHEAEAFF. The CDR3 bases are TGCGCCAGCAGCTTGGGAGTTCACGAGGCTGAAGCTTTCTTT.

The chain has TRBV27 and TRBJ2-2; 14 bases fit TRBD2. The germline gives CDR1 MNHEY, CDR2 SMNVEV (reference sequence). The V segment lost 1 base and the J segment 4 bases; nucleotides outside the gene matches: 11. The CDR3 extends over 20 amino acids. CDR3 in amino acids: CASSLFSWTSGRRGTGELFF. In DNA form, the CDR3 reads TGTGCCAGCAGTTTATTCTCCTGGACTAGCGGGAGGCGTGGCACCGGGGAGCTGTTTTTT.

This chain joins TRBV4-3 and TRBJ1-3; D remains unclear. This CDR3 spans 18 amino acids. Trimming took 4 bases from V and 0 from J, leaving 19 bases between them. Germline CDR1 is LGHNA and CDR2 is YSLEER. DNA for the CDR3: TGCGCCAGCAGCCCAGTAATAAGTTGGGCCGTCTCTGGAAACACCATATATTTT. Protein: CASSPVISWAVSGNTIYF.

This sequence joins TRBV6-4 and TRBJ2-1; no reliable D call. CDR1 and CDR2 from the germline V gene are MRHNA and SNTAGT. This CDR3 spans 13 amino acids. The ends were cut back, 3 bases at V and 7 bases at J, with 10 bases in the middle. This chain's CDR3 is CASSDRWGNEQFF. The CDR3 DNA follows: TGTGCCAGCAGTGATCGGTGGGGAAATGAGCAGTTCTTC.

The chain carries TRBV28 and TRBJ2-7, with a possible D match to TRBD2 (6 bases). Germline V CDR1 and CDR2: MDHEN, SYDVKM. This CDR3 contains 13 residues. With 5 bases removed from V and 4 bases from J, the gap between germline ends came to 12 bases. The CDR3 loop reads CASSPGSDYEQYF. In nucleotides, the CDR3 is TGTGCCAGCAGTCCCGGGAGCGATTACGAGCAGTACTTC.

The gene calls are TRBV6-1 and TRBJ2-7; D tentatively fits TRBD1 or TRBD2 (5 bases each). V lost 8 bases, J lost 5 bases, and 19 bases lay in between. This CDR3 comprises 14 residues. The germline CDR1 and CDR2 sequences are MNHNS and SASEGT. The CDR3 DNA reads TGTGCCAGCCAGCCGCGGTCGGGGCTGCACGAGCAGTACTTC. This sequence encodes CASQPRSGLHEQYF.

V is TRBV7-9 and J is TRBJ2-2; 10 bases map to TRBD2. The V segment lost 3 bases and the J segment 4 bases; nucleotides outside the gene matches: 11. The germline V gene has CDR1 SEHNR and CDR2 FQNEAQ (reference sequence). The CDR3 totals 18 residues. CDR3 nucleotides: TGTGCCAGCAGCTTCAAGGCTAGCGGGAGAGGTAGCACCGGGGAGCTGTTTTTT. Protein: CASSFKASGRGSTGELFF.

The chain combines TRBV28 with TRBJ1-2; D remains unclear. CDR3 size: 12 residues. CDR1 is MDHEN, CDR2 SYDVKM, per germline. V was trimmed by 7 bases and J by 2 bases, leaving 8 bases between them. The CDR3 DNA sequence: TGTGCCAGCACAGTTTCGAACTATGGCTACACCTTC. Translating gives CASTVSNYGYTF.

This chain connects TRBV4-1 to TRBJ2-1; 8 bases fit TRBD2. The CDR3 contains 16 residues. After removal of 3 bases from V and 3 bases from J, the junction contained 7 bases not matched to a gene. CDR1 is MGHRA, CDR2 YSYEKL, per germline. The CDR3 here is CASSQGGLEGYNEQFF. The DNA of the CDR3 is TGCGCCAGCAGCCAGGGGGGACTAGAGGGCTACAATGAGCAGTTCTTC.

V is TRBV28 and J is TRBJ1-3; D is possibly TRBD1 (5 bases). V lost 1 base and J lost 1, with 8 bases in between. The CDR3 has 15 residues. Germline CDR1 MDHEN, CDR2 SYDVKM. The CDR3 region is CASSLSAGSGNTIYF. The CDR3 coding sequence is TGTGCCAGCAGTTTATCGGCAGGGTCTGGAAACACCATATATTTT.

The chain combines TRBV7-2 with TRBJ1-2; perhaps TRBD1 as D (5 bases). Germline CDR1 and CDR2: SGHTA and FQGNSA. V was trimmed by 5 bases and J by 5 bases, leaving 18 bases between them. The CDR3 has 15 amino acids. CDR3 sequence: CASSRPGGAVYGYTF. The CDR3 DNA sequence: TGTGCCAGCAGCCGCCCCGGGGGAGCGGTTTATGGCTACACCTTC.

CDR3 coding DNA: TGTGCCAGCAGTTACGACAGGGCTGGAAACACCATATATTTT. Translating it yields CASSYDRAGNTIYF. The chain uses TRBV6-5 and TRBJ1-3, with 7 positions matching TRBD1. The germline V gene has CDR1 MNHEY and CDR2 SVGAGI. CDR3 length: 14 residues. After removal of 2 bases from V and 2 bases from J, the junction contained 0 bases not matched to a gene.

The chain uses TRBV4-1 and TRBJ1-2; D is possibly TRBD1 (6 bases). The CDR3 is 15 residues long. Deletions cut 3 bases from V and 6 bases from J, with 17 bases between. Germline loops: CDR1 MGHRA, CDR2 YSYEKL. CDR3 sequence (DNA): TGCGCCAGCAGCCACCCCGTGGGGGGGGCCAATGGCTACACCTTC. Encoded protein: CASSHPVGGANGYTF.

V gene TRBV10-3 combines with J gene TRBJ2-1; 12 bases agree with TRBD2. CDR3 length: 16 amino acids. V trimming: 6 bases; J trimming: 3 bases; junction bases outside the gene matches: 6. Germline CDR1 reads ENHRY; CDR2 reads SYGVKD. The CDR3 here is CAISPKTSGSYNEQFF. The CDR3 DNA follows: TGTGCCATCAGCCCGAAGACTAGCGGGAGCTACAATGAGCAGTTCTTC.

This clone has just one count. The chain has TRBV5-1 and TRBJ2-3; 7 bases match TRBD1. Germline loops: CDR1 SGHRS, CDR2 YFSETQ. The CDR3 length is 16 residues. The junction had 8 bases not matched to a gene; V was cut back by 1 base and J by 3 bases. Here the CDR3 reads CASSLLLGGSTDTQYF. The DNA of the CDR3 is TGCGCCAGCAGCTTGCTCCTAGGGGGCAGTACAGATACGCAGTATTTT.

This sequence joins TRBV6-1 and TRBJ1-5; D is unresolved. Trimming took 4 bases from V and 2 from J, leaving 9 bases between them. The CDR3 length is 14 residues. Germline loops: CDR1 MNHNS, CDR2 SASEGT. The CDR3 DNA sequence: TGTGCCAGCAGTGTAGGGAACGGCAATCAGCCCCAGCATTTT. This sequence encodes CASSVGNGNQPQHF.

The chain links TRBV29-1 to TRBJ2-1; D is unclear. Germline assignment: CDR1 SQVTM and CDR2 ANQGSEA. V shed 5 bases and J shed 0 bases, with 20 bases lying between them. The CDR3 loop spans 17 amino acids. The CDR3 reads CSVLAPWNSSSYNEQFF. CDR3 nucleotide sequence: TGCAGCGTTCTCGCCCCGTGGAACAGCAGCTCCTACAATGAGCAGTTCTTC.

DNA of the CDR3: TGTGCCAGCAGCGCCGACACCAATCAGCCCCAGCATTTT. Translated, it gives CASSADTNQPQHF. The chain carries TRBV9 and TRBJ1-5; D ambiguous. This CDR3 is 13 amino acids long. Trimming pared 3 bases from V and 3 bases from J, leaving 7 bases between. Germline V lookup: CDR1 SGDLS, CDR2 YYNGEE.

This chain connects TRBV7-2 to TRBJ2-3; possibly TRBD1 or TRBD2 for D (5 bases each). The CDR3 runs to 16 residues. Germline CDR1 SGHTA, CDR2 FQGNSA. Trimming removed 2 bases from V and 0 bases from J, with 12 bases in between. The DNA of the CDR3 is TGTGCCAGCAGCTTATCCGGGACCGCTAGCACAGATACGCAGTATTTT. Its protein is CASSLSGTASTDTQYF.

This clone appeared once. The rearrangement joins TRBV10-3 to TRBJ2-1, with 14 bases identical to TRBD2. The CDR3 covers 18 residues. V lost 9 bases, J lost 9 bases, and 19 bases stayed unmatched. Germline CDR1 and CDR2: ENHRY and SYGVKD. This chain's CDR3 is CAISPGLAGENPTAEQFF. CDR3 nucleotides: TGTGCCATTTCCCCGGGACTAGCGGGAGAAAATCCTACGGCTGAGCAGTTCTTC.

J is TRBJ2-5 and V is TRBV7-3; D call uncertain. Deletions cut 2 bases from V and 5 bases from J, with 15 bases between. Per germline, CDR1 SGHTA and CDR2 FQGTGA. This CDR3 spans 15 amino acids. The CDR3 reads CASSLEPFGRETQYF. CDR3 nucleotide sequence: TGTGCCAGCAGCTTAGAACCATTCGGTCGGGAGACCCAGTACTTC.

The CDR3 loop reads CASTRLKGAWDGYTF. The CDR3 coding sequence is TGCGCCAGCACCCGACTAAAGGGGGCCTGGGATGGCTACACCTTC. The chain carries TRBV4-3 and TRBJ1-2; 7 bases align to TRBD1. The length of the CDR3 is 15 residues. The junction had 14 bases not matched to a gene; V was cut back by 7 bases and J by 6 bases. Germline assignment: CDR1 LGHNA and CDR2 YSLEER.

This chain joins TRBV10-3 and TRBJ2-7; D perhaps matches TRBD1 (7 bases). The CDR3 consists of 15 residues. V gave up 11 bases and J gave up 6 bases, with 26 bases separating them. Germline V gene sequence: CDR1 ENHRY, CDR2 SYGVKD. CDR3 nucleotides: TGTGCCTCCCGTCCCGGACAGGCGGGGAAAGGCGAGCAGTACTTC. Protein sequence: CASRPGQAGKGEQYF.

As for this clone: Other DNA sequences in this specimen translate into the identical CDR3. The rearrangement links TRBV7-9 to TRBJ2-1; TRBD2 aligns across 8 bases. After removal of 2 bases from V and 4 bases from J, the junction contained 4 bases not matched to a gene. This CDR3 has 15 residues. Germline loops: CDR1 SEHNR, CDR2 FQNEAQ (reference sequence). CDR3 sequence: CASSLLAGAYNEQFF. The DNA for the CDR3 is TGTGCCAGCAGCTTACTAGCGGGTGCTTACAATGAGCAGTTCTTC.

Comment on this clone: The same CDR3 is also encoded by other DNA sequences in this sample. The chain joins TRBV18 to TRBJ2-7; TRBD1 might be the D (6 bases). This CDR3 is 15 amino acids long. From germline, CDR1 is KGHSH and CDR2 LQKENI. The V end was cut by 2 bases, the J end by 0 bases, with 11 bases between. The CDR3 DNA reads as TGTGCCAGCTCACCAACAGGGCTTAGCTCCTACGAGCAGTACTTC. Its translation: CASSPTGLSSYEQYF.